This passage covers 22 T cell receptor beta chains from one sample sequenced in a study of control samples from healthy donors and cancer patients (dated by TCRdb to the early 2020s). Library preparation employed the immunoSEQ multiplex PCR assay. TCRdb carries this immuneACCESS record with in-frame sequences only. Its versions omit some clonotypes, under half of them owing to an unresolved V gene in the studies checked, with the rest unexplained. The sample profile shows under 150,000 clones; roughly 91% of them were found once. Around 1.8% of the sample belongs to the ten largest clones. What was sequenced was PBMCs. The receptors shown here come from a man aged 50-60 years with head and neck cancer.

The chain couples TRBV5-1 to TRBJ2-7; a possible D gene is TRBD1 (5 bases). CDR1 is SGHRS and CDR2 is YFSETQ in the germline V gene. The CDR3 has 13 amino acids. The germline V and J ends were trimmed by 7 bases and 1 base, with 12 bases remaining between them. CDR3 protein: CASRKGISYEQYF. In DNA form, the CDR3 reads TGCGCCAGCCGAAAGGGGATTTCCTACGAGCAGTACTTC.

The V call is TRBV30, the J call TRBJ1-5; D is possibly TRBD1 (5 bases). Germline loops: CDR1 GTSNPN, CDR2 SVGIG (reference sequence). This CDR3 comprises 14 residues. V was shortened by 0 bases and J by 5 bases, with 11 bases between the two germline ends. This CDR3 is CAWSVLGGDQPQHF. The CDR3 bases are TGTGCCTGGAGTGTACTGGGGGGAGATCAGCCCCAGCATTTT.

The J gene is TRBJ2-3, the V gene TRBV27, with 9 nucleotides matching TRBD2. This CDR3 is 18 amino acids long. Looked up from germline, CDR1 is MNHEY and CDR2 is SMNVEV (reference sequence). Trimming cost V 0 bases and J 2 bases; bases outside gene matches: 9. CDR3 sequence: CASSLSNPGTSITDTQYF. In DNA form, the CDR3 reads TGTGCCAGCAGTTTATCAAACCCGGGGACTAGCATCACAGATACGCAGTATTTT.

This rearrangement joins TRBV30 to TRBJ2-2; D possibly corresponds to TRBD2 (6 bases). Between the trimmed V and J ends, which lost 2 bases and 7 bases, there was a span of 14 bases. Germline assignment: CDR1 GTSNPN and CDR2 SVGIG (reference sequence). The CDR3 has 14 residues. CDR3 sequence (DNA): TGTGCCTGGAGTACGGGAGTCGGTAGCGGGGAGCTGTTTTTT. Protein sequence: CAWSTGVGSGELFF.

The chain recombines TRBV9 with TRBJ2-7; a possible D gene is TRBD2 (7 bases). Per the germline V gene, CDR1 is SGDLS and CDR2 is YYNGEE. The V end lost 3 bases, the J end lost 6 bases, and 13 bases lay between the germline ends. CDR3 length equals 13 residues. The CDR3 DNA reads as TGTGCCAGCAGCGCGGGGGGCCCCCGCGAGCAGTACTTC. Protein product: CASSAGGPREQYF.

The V gene is TRBV16, the J gene TRBJ1-2; D remains unclear. Germline CDR1 KGHSY, CDR2 FQNENV. This CDR3 region has 14 residues. V lost 2 bases and J lost 2, with 9 bases in between. Written as DNA, the CDR3 is TGTGCCAGCAGCCAACGGGAGACGAACTATGGCTACACCTTC. This translates into CASSQRETNYGYTF.

CDR3 nucleotides: TGTGCCAGCAAGGTTAGGGGCACCACAGATACGCAGTATTTT. Its protein product is CASKVRGTTDTQYF. V is TRBV27 and J is TRBJ2-3; TRBD1 might be the D (5 bases). The CDR3 is 14 amino acids. Trimming took 7 bases from V and 2 from J, leaving 13 bases between them. Per germline, CDR1 MNHEY and CDR2 SMNVEV (reference sequence).

V usage is TRBV5-1 and J usage is TRBJ1-5; 8 nucleotides align to TRBD1. Germline CDR1 and CDR2: SGHRS and YFSETQ. This CDR3 is built from 15 residues. Trimming took 4 bases from V and 0 from J; bases not matched to a gene: 3. This CDR3 is CASSPTGASNQPQHF. The CDR3 coding sequence is TGCGCCAGCAGCCCGACAGGGGCTAGCAATCAGCCCCAGCATTTT.

This sequence joins TRBV28 and TRBJ2-5, with D possibly being TRBD2 (5 bases). This CDR3 is built from 15 residues. V shed 4 bases and J shed 0 bases, with 12 bases lying between them. The germline V gene has CDR1 MDHEN and CDR2 SYDVKM. CDR3 sequence (DNA): TGTGCCAGCAGTTCGCCCCGGGGTTACCAAGAGACCCAGTACTTC. This gives the protein CASSSPRGYQETQYF.

The V call is TRBV7-9, the J call TRBJ2-3; a possible D gene is TRBD2 (5 bases). The CDR3 spans 15 residues. V lost 5 bases, J lost 6 bases, and 18 bases lay in between. From germline, CDR1 is SEHNR and CDR2 FQNEAQ (reference sequence). The CDR3 spells CASSLSLGLVDTQYF. CDR3 coding DNA: TGTGCCAGCAGCCTCTCCCTAGGACTGGTTGATACGCAGTATTTT.

The V and J genes are TRBV25-1 and TRBJ2-7, with 7 bases aligning to TRBD1. The CDR3 has 15 amino acids. After removal of 4 bases from V and 0 bases from J, the junction contained 6 bases not matched to a gene. The germline CDR1 and CDR2 sequences are MGHDK and SYGVNS. Here the CDR3 reads CASSGTGTVSYEQYF. CDR3 coding DNA: TGTGCCAGCAGTGGTACCGGGACAGTCTCCTACGAGCAGTACTTC.

The V call is TRBV9, the J call TRBJ2-3, with D unclear. V was clipped by 3 bases and J by 7 bases, with 18 bases between them. The CDR3 extends over 15 amino acids. Germline loops: CDR1 SGDLS, CDR2 YYNGEE. In DNA, the CDR3 is TGTGCCAGCAGCGGATCAGGAACACACACTCATACGCAGTATTTT. Translation gives CASSGSGTHTHTQYF.

The rearrangement joins TRBV3-1 (or the pseudogene TRBV3-2) to TRBJ1-6, with a weak D call TRBD1 (5 bases). Trimming took 0 bases from V and 8 from J, leaving 14 bases between them. CDR3 length equals 16 residues. The germline V gene has CDR1 LGHDT and CDR2 YNNKEL (reference sequence). The CDR3 DNA reads as TGTGCCAGCAGCCAAGATGGCAGGGTGTCTCATTCACCCCTCCACTTT. Amino acids: CASSQDGRVSHSPLHF.

The chain employs TRBV7-9 and TRBJ2-1; D tentatively fits TRBD1 or TRBD2 (5 bases each). The V and J ends lost 7 bases and 14 bases respectively, with 21 bases between them. The germline V gene has CDR1 SEHNR and CDR2 FQNEAQ (reference sequence). This CDR3 is 13 amino acids long. The CDR3 DNA is TGTGCCAGCACCTCTTTAAGGGGACCCTCTGAGTTCTTC. It translates to CASTSLRGPSEFF. The full variable domain, completed using reference TRBV7-9 and TRBJ2-1, is DTGVSQNPRHKITKRGQNVTFRCDPISEHNRLYWYRQTLGQGPEFLTYFQNEAQLEKSRLLSDRFSAERPKGSFSTLEIQRTEQGDSAMYLCASTSLRGPSEFFGPGTRLTVL.

The chain uses TRBV19 and TRBJ1-1; 8 bases are shared with TRBD1. There are 13 residues in the CDR3. Germline V gene sequence: CDR1 LNHDA, CDR2 SQIVND (reference sequence). With 5 bases clipped from V and 8 bases from J, the junction kept 7 bases outside the gene matches. The CDR3 DNA reads as TGTGCCAGTAGTTTAGCTCAGGGGGCGGAAGCTTTCTTT. This encodes CASSLAQGAEAFF.

The gene calls are TRBV5-4 and TRBJ1-3; D is perhaps TRBD1 (6 bases). V lost 4 bases, J lost 2 bases, and 16 bases lay in between. CDR3 length: 16 residues. CDR1 and CDR2 (germline): SGHNT, YYREEE (reference sequence). CDR3 DNA: TGTGCCAGCAGCCCGGCACCTAACAGGGCTGGAAACACCATATATTTT. This translates into CASSPAPNRAGNTIYF.

The rearrangement uses TRBV24-1 and TRBJ2-1, with 8 bases that match TRBD1. With 5 bases clipped from V and 4 bases from J, the junction kept 3 bases outside the gene matches. This CDR3 region has 14 residues. The germline V gene encodes CDR1 KGHDR and CDR2 SFDVKD. Written as DNA, the CDR3 is TGTGCCACCAGTGGGGACAGGATATACAATGAGCAGTTCTTC. Its protein is CATSGDRIYNEQFF.

The CDR3 region is CASSHRDRGEAFF. The CDR3 DNA sequence: TGCGCCAGCAGTCACCGGGACAGGGGTGAAGCTTTCTTT. This chain links TRBV5-1 with TRBJ1-1; the match to TRBD1 covers 10 bases. J was trimmed by 7 bases and V by 5 bases; bases with no gene match: 5. The CDR3 runs to 13 residues. Per germline, CDR1 SGHRS and CDR2 YFSETQ.

This clone came up once. The V gene is TRBV6-1, the J gene TRBJ1-2; D is uncertain. This CDR3 comprises 15 residues. The germline V gene has CDR1 MNHNS and CDR2 SASEGT. Trimming took off 2 bases at V and 2 bases at J, with 12 bases between the two ends. The CDR3 reads CASSEKQRLNYGYTF. The CDR3 nucleotides read TGTGCCAGCAGTGAAAAACAGAGGCTGAACTATGGCTACACCTTC.

The chain uses TRBV9 and TRBJ2-3, with 11 bases fitting TRBD2. This CDR3 has 16 amino acids. Per germline, CDR1 SGDLS and CDR2 YYNGEE. V gave up 0 bases and J gave up 4 bases; unmatched junction bases: 4. DNA for the CDR3: TGTGCCAGCAGCGTAGGGAATAGCGGGGGGGCAGATACGCAGTATTTT. Its translation is CASSVGNSGGADTQYF. The full variable domain, rest sourced from reference TRBV9 and TRBJ2-3, is DSGVTQTPKHLITATGQRVTLRCSPRSGDLSVYWYQQSLDQGLQFLIQYYNGEERAKGNILERFSAQQFPDLHSELNLSSLELGDSALYFCASSVGNSGGADTQYFGPGTRLTVL.

The chain uses TRBV2 and TRBJ2-2; 8 nucleotides align to TRBD2. With 2 bases clipped from V and 5 bases from J, the junction kept 4 bases outside the gene matches. Germline values: CDR1 SNHLY, CDR2 FYNNEI. This CDR3 contains 15 residues. Written as DNA, the CDR3 is TGTGCCAGCAGTGAACGGGGGGGCCTTACCGGGGAGCTGTTTTTT. Its translation is CASSERGGLTGELFF.

The rearrangement links TRBV7-2 to TRBJ1-4; 10 nucleotides agree with TRBD1. Per germline, CDR1 SGHTA and CDR2 FQGNSA. The CDR3 contains 15 residues. With 8 bases clipped from V and 1 base from J, the junction kept 4 bases outside the gene matches. The DNA for the CDR3 is TGTGCCAGCGCCCGGGACAGGGGAACTAATGAAAAACTGTTTTTT. Protein sequence: CASARDRGTNEKLFF.